The 17 T cell receptor beta chains presented below share a single source sample, sequenced in a study of blood T cells in healthy people across ages. The use of a sample-barcoded 5' primer and a J-beta primer mix characterized a second PCR of 7 to 11 cycles. TCRdb called the 5' RACE reads again in MiXCR, with one record for every CDR3 protein. The table lists around 790,000 distinct CDR3 sequences, under 55% of them singletons. Sequencing was done on a sample of blood. The receptors originated from a man between 60 and 75 years old in good health.

This clonotype was detected only a few times. The CDR3 coding sequence is TGTGCCAGCAGCCTAATACCCCAACGAGGGGAGACCCAGTACTTC. Its translation is CASSLIPQRGETQYF. The V call is TRBV7-2, the J call TRBJ2-5, with D possibly TRBD2 on 5 matching bases. The V gene's germline CDR1 is SGHTA and CDR2 FQGNSA. V lost 5 bases to trimming and J lost 5 bases, with 18 bases between them. This CDR3 has 15 amino acids.

This clonotype was detected only a few times. The chain links TRBV20-1 to TRBJ2-7; D remains ambiguous. CDR3 length: 12 amino acids. V was pared by 0 bases and J by 5 bases, with 8 bases between. Germline lookup yields CDR1 DFQATT and CDR2 SNEGSKA (reference sequence). The CDR3 here is CSARDGINEQYF. Written as DNA, the CDR3 is TGCAGTGCTAGAGATGGGATAAACGAGCAGTACTTC.

This clonotype was picked up a small number of times. V is TRBV5-5 and J is TRBJ2-3, with 7 bases aligning to TRBD2. The germline V gene encodes CDR1 SGHKS and CDR2 YYEKEE (reference sequence). V gave up 0 bases and J gave up 6 bases; unmatched junction bases: 7. The CDR3 is 15 residues long. As DNA, the CDR3 is TGTGCCAGCAGCTTGGTAGGACTAGAAGCGGATACGCAGTATTTT. Its translation is CASSLVGLEADTQYF.

The gene calls are TRBV12-3 or TRBV12-4 and TRBJ1-2; tentatively, D is TRBD1 (6 bases). The CDR3 has 13 amino acids. V was trimmed by 4 bases and J by 7 bases, leaving 13 bases between them. Written as DNA, the CDR3 is TGTGCCAGCAGTTCCTCACAGGGTTTTGGCTACACCTTC. Translated: CASSSSQGFGYTF.

The CDR3 sequence: CASSETHNLASTDTQYF. DNA for the CDR3: TGCGCCAGCAGCGAGACGCACAATCTAGCAAGCACAGATACGCAGTATTTT. This rearrangement joins TRBV4-3 to TRBJ2-3, with a possible D match to TRBD2 (5 bases). The CDR3 runs to 17 residues. Trimming cost V 5 bases and J 0 bases, with 18 bases left between them. The germline gives CDR1 LGHNA, CDR2 YSLEER.

The chain is built from TRBV7-2 and TRBJ2-7, with 16 positions matching TRBD2. V shed 6 bases, J shed 5 bases, and the junction held 10 bases outside the gene matches. The CDR3 runs 17 residues. CDR1 is SGHTA, CDR2 FQGNSA, per germline. The CDR3 nucleotides read TGTGCCAGCAGTTTCCCGGGACTAGCGGGGGGGACCCACGAGCAGTACTTC. Translated, it gives CASSFPGLAGGTHEQYF.

This clonotype came up a few times. The chain is built from TRBV28 and TRBJ2-1; TRBD2 matches 7 bases. Germline assignment: CDR1 MDHEN and CDR2 SYDVKM. Losses at the gene ends were 4 bases for V and 4 bases for J; bases not matched to a gene: 4. The CDR3 is made up of 14 amino acids. The CDR3 DNA follows: TGTGCCAGCAGTTCGCCTAGCGGTTACAATGAGCAGTTCTTC. It specifies CASSSPSGYNEQFF. The whole variable domain, filled in from reference TRBV28 and TRBJ2-1, reads DVKVTQSSRYLVKRTGEKVFLECVQDMDHENMFWYRQDPGLGLRLIYFSYDVKMKEKGDIPEGYSVSREKKERFSLILESASTNQTSMYLCASSSPSGYNEQFFGPGTRLTVL.

The table lists this clonotype with many counts. CDR3 DNA: TGCAGTGCTAGCTTGGGGGAGACCCAGTACTTC. This gives the protein CSASLGETQYF. The chain uses TRBV20-1 and TRBJ2-5; D ambiguous. The CDR3 has 11 amino acids. V was clipped by 3 bases and J by 5 bases, with 7 bases between them. Germline CDR1 and CDR2: DFQATT and SNEGSKA (reference sequence).

The chain links TRBV7-3 to TRBJ2-2, with D perhaps matching TRBD1 (6 bases). The CDR3 has 14 residues. The V gene's germline CDR1 is SGHTA and CDR2 FQGTGA. Trimming cost V 5 bases and J 8 bases, with 15 bases left between them. The CDR3 region is CASSRTAPPGELFF. In nucleotides, the CDR3 is TGTGCCAGCAGCCGGACAGCTCCACCGGGGGAGCTGTTTTTT.

This clonotype was found once. The chain uses TRBV30 and TRBJ2-3, with D maybe TRBD2 (5 bases). V shed 2 bases and J shed 6 bases, with 18 bases lying between them. The germline gives CDR1 GTSNPN, CDR2 SVGIG (reference sequence). This CDR3 comprises 15 residues. The CDR3, as DNA: TGTGCCTGGAGTCCCGGTGCTAGCTCATCCGATACGCAGTATTTT. It specifies CAWSPGASSSDTQYF.

This clonotype has a handful of counts. V usage is TRBV12-3 or TRBV12-4 and J usage is TRBJ2-6; 9 bases line up with TRBD1. V lost 7 bases to trimming and J lost 2 bases; unmatched junction nucleotides: 6. The CDR3 is 16 amino acids. The CDR3 reads CASKKQGAAGANVLTF. CDR3 in DNA: TGTGCCAGCAAGAAACAGGGGGCAGCTGGGGCCAACGTCCTGACTTTC.

This chain links TRBV6-5 with TRBJ2-1; 9 bases are a match to TRBD1. CDR1 MNHEY and CDR2 SVGAGI come from the germline V gene. With 0 bases clipped from V and 3 bases from J, the junction kept 9 bases outside the gene matches. This CDR3 has 18 residues. The CDR3 protein is CASSYSDAGTGRYNEQFF. In DNA form, the CDR3 reads TGTGCCAGCAGTTACTCCGACGCCGGGACAGGGCGCTACAATGAGCAGTTCTTC.

The chain recombines TRBV13 with TRBJ2-4; tentatively, D is TRBD2 (6 bases). Trimming removed 7 bases from V and 2 bases from J, with 12 bases in between. This CDR3 contains 14 residues. Per the germline V gene, CDR1 is PRHDT and CDR2 is FYEKMQ (reference sequence). The CDR3 DNA is TGTGCCAGCATCGCGGGACTGCCCAAAAACATTCAGTACTTC. Protein: CASIAGLPKNIQYF. Variable domain in full (rest from reference TRBV13 and TRBJ2-4): AAGVIQSPRHLIKEKRETATLKCYPIPRHDTVYWYQQGPGQDPQFLISFYEKMQSDKGSIPDRFSAQQFSDYHSELNMSSLELGDSALYFCASIAGLPKNIQYFGAGTRLSVL.

This chain connects TRBV11-3 to TRBJ2-1; D ambiguous. V shed 8 bases and J shed 6 bases, with 8 bases lying between them. CDR1 and CDR2 from the germline V gene are SGHNT and YENEEA. The CDR3 contains 11 residues. In nucleotides, the CDR3 is TGTGCCAGCGGCCCGGCCAATGAGCAGTTCTTC. Residues: CASGPANEQFF.

The J gene is TRBJ2-1, the V gene TRBV7-9, with no clear D. The V gene's germline CDR1 is SEHNR and CDR2 FQNEAQ (reference sequence). Trimming shortened V by 6 bases and J by 0 bases, and 9 bases separated the two germline ends. This CDR3 spans 14 amino acids. The CDR3 is CASSTSSSYNEQFF. CDR3 in DNA: TGTGCCAGCAGTACATCGAGCTCCTACAATGAGCAGTTCTTC. The full variable domain, with the rest looked up from reference TRBV7-9 and TRBJ2-1, is DTGVSQNPRHKITKRGQNVTFRCDPISEHNRLYWYRQTLGQGPEFLTYFQNEAQLEKSRLLSDRFSAERPKGSFSTLEIQRTEQGDSAMYLCASSTSSSYNEQFFGPGTRLTVL.

The chain uses TRBV11-3 and TRBJ2-5; D possibly corresponds to TRBD1 (6 bases). CDR3 size: 12 residues. The V gene's germline CDR1 is SGHNT and CDR2 YENEEA. V was cut by 5 bases and J by 9 bases, with 13 bases left in between. CDR3 protein: CASSLDSSPQYF. Here the CDR3 DNA reads TGTGCCAGCAGCCTGGACAGCAGCCCCCAGTACTTC.

This sequence joins TRBV6-1 and TRBJ2-3; D not certain. This CDR3 is 17 amino acids long. Trimming left V 2 bases short and J 2 bases short, with 17 bases between. CDR1 MNHNS and CDR2 SASEGT come from the germline V gene. The CDR3 nucleotides read TGTGCCAGCAGTGAACGATCCAAACCCATAACCACAGATACGCAGTATTTT. It yields the protein CASSERSKPITTDTQYF.